This TCR beta chain was recorded in a study of a mutant IDH1 vaccine in newly diagnosed glioma. General study points: A vaccine-induced immune response developed in roughly 93% of the patients. Variations in leading peripheral T cell clonotypes appeared to have no connection with pseudoprogression.

The ends were cut back, 3 bases at V and 6 bases at J, with 12 bases in the middle. CDR1 is MGHRA and CDR2 is YSYEKL in the germline V gene. CDR3 size: 14 residues. Time point meaning: week 35, safety follow-up. Topical imiquimod accompanied each vaccine dose, which consisted of 300 ug of mutant IDH1 20-mer peptide. Eight vaccinations went to patients in weeks 1, 3, 5, 7, 11, 15, 19, 23. New WHO grade 3 or 4 IDH1-mutant, ATRX-lost astrocytomas were present in all donors. This table comes from immunoSEQ multiplex PCR, and its TCRdb copy is limited to in-frame clones, with some not included. The sample lists tens of thousands of clones, more than 75% occurring once. In this sample, this clone turned up once. No antigen is known for it.

This receptor was taken from a middle-aged woman with glioma. V is TRBV4-1 and J is TRBJ2-1; D is ambiguous. The starting material was PBMCs, obtained from a glioma patient whose treatment included an IDH1 peptide vaccine. The CDR3: CASSQAPVLNEQFF. The CDR3 DNA follows: TGCGCCAGCAGCCAGGCGCCGGTTCTCAATGAGCAGTTCTTC.